These T cell receptor beta chains were read from a single sample in a study of OX40 agonist ivuxolimab in advanced cancers. The method was immunoSEQ multiplex PCR; TCRdb's version includes in-frame clones alone and lacks a portion of them. The repertoire holds approximately 17,000 clones, with 80% to 95% as singletons. The sample was CD4+ or CD8+ T cells sorted from blood, taken in a trial of the OX40 agonist ivuxolimab. These receptors were collected from an adult with an advanced solid tumor such as melanoma, head and neck, liver or kidney cancer. CDR3s leave out the opening cysteine and the closing phenylalanine or tryptophan.

>TRBJ2-1|TRBV7-8
ASSSHTGKYGQF
>TRBJ1-2|TRBV29-1
SVEDRGPGYT
>TRBJ2-5|TRBV11-3
ASSLGQGSQETQY
>TRBJ2-7|TRBV5-6
ASSPWTSGRITYEQY
>TRBJ2-1|TRBV27
ASSYRMTYNEQF
>TRBJ2-5|TRBV7-9
ASSFRREGEETQY
>TRBJ1-1|TRBV7-9
ASSAPPDTEAF
>TRBJ2-1|TRBV7-9
ASSPIIAYNEQF
>TRBJ2-3|TRBV11-2
ASSLGGWVADTQY
>TRBJ2-1|TRBV4-1
ASSQDMTSGSSNEQF
>TRBJ1-2|TRBV7-6
ASSSTGNYGYT
>TRBJ1-1|TRBV7-8
ASSPLRQGNTEAF
>TRBJ2-5|TRBV7-9
ASSQDSDRETQY
>TRBJ2-5|TRBV9
ASSPARGQGETQY
>TRBJ2-3|TRBV28
ASTPAGATDTQY
>TRBJ2-3|TRBV4-1
ASSQPLAENTQY
>TRBJ2-7|TRBV7-9
ASSLTVYEQY
>TRBJ2-7|TRBV10-1
ASSEFRTGGNEQY
>TRBJ1-1|TRBV6-1
ASGGASTEAF
>TRBJ2-7|TRBV6-7
ASSYSEWTDSYEQY
>TRBJ2-7|TRBV28
ASSLPFRESSYEQY
>TRBJ2-7|TRBV7-2
ASSSYPTQSGSYEQY
>TRBJ2-2|TRBV11-2
ASSLGPVTGELF
>TRBJ2-2|TRBV4-3
ASSQGGGANTGELF
>-|TRBV4-3
ASSQEVASDAYEQY
>TRBJ2-3|TRBV14
ASRSSGRAEDTQY
>TRBJ1-1|TRBV2
ASSTSGNTEAF